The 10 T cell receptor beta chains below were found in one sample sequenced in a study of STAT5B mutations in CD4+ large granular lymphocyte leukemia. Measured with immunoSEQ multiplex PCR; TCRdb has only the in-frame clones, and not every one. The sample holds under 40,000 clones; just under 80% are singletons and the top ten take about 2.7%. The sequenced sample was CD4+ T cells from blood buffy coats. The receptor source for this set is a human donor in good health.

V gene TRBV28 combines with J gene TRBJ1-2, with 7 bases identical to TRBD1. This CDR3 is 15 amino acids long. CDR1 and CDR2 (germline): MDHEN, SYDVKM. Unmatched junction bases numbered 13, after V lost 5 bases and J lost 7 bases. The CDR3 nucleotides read TGTGCCAGCAGTACCCAAACAGGGGCAATGGGTGGCTACACCTTC. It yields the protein CASSTQTGAMGGYTF.

In DNA, the CDR3 is TGTGCCAGCAGGCCACAGGGGGGTAGCAATCAGCCCCAGCATTTT. It yields the protein CASRPQGGSNQPQHF. The chain recombines TRBV6-6 with TRBJ1-5; 8 positions agree with TRBD1. V shed 6 bases and J 0 bases; nucleotides not matched to a gene: 4. The CDR3 runs to 15 residues. From germline, CDR1 is MNHNY and CDR2 SVGAGI (reference sequence).

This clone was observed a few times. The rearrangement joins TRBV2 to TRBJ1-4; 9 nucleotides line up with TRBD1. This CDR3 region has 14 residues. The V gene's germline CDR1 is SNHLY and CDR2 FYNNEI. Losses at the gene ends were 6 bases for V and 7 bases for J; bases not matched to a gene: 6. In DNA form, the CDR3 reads TGTGCCAGCAGCCTAGACAGGGGGGCTGAAAAACTGTTTTTT. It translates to CASSLDRGAEKLFF.

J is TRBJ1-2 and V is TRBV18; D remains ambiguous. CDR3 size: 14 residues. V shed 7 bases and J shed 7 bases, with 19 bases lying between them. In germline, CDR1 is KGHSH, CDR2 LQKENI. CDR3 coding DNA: TGTGCCAGCTTACCGGCACAGAGTGTTGGTGGCTACACCTTC. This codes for CASLPAQSVGGYTF.

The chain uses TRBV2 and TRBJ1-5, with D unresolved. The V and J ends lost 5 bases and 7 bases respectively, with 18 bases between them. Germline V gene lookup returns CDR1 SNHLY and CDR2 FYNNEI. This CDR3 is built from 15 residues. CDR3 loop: CASSYQEGSMQPQHF. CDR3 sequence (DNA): TGTGCCAGCAGTTACCAGGAGGGAAGTATGCAGCCCCAGCATTTT.

The CDR3 reads CASSLSGGSYEQYF. The DNA for the CDR3 is TGTGCCAGCAGCTTATCTGGGGGCAGCTACGAGCAGTACTTC. The chain combines TRBV7-2 with TRBJ2-7; D might be TRBD1 (6 bases). Germline V gene lookup returns CDR1 SGHTA and CDR2 FQGNSA. V lost 2 bases, J lost 3 bases, and 11 bases lay in between. The CDR3 sequence is 14 residues long.

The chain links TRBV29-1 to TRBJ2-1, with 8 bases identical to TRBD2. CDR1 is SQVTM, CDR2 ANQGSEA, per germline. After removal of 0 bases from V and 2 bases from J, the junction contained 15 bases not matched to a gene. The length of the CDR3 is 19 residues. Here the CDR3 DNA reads TGCAGCGTTGAAGATGCCGGGCGGGGACCGGGACTAGCCTACAATGAGCAGTTCTTC. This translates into CSVEDAGRGPGLAYNEQFF.

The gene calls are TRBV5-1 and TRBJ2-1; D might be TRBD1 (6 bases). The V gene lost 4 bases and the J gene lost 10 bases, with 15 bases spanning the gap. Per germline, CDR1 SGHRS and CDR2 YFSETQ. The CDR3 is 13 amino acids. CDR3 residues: CASSPNRAEEQFF. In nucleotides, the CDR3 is TGCGCCAGCAGCCCAAACAGGGCTGAGGAGCAGTTCTTC. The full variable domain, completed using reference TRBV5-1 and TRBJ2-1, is KAGVTQTPRYLIKTRGQQVTLSCSPISGHRSVSWYQQTPGQGLQFLFEYFSETQRNKGNFPGRFSGRQFSNSRSEMNVSTLELGDSALYLCASSPNRAEEQFFGPGTRLTVL.

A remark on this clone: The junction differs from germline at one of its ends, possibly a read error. The CDR3 DNA reads TGTGCCGGCAGTGGGACAGGGGTTAGCAATCAGCCCCAGCATTTT. This encodes CAGSGTGVSNQPQHF. The genes are TRBV2 and TRBJ1-5, with 10 bases lining up with TRBD1. CDR1 and CDR2 (germline): SNHLY, FYNNEI. The CDR3 spans 15 residues.

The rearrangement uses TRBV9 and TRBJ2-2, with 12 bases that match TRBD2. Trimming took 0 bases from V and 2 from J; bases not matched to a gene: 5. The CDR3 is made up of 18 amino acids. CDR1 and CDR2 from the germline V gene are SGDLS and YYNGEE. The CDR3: CASSVVSSGGGNTGELFF. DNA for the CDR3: TGTGCCAGCAGCGTAGTGTCTAGCGGGGGGGGTAACACCGGGGAGCTGTTTTTT.